The source of this TCR beta chain is a study of cytomegalovirus exposure and HLA in healthy donors. Worth noting for this clone: Its antigen is as yet unknown. The same CDR3 arises from other DNA sequences in this sample as well.

Regarding the study as a whole: It was reportedly the case that the classifier diagnosed cytomegalovirus status with high specificity and sensitivity. Across donors, most TCRs were seen rarely, yet some public ones were widespread. After further analysis at a later stage, 16,951 TCR beta sequences were associated with HLA alleles at 0.05 false discovery rate. A previous analysis found most TCR beta V segments productive roughly 90% or roughly 30% of the time.

V lost 4 bases and J lost 2, with 3 bases in between. Germline V gene sequence: CDR1 SGHDT, CDR2 YYEEEE. This CDR3 comprises 11 residues. It was with 60 Vbeta and 13 Jbeta primers that the PCR ran. Clones were read by immunoSEQ multiplex PCR, and TCRdb kept only the in-frame ones, dropping some. The listing contains under 200,000 clones. Sequenced material: PBMCs. The receptor's source is a woman aged 18-29 years in good health and CMV-seropositive. J is TRBJ2-5 and V is TRBV5-6; no firm D call. CDR3 protein: CASSLQETQYF. CDR3 coding DNA: TGTGCCAGCAGCCTACAAGAGACCCAGTACTTC.